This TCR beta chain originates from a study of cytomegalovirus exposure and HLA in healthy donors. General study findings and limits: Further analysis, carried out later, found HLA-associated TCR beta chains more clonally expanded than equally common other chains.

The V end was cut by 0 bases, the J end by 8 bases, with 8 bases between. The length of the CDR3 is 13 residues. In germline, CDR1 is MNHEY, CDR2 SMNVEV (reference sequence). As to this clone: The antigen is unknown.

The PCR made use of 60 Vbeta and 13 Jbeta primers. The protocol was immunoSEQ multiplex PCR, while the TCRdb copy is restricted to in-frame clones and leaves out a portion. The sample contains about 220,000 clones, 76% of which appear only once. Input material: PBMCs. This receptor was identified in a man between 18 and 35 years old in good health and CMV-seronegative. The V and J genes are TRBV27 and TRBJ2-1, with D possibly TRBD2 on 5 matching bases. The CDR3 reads CASSLSPSHEQFF. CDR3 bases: TGTGCCAGCAGTTTATCTCCTAGCCATGAGCAGTTCTTC.